One and the same sample provided the 20 T cell receptor beta chains below, sequenced in a study of blood T cell repertoires in COVID-19. Libraries were prepared by immunoSEQ multiplex PCR; TCRdb keeps only in-frame clonotypes and omits some of them. The sample consists of over 300,000 clones, 80% to 90% of them appearing once. The sequencing input was PBMCs or T cells enriched from blood (not recorded which). Receptor source: a man aged 25 to 45 who had recovered from COVID-19.

This clone was observed a few times. Other DNA sequences from this sample encode an identical CDR3 as well. This chain joins TRBV15 and TRBJ1-5; D not certain. V lost 0 bases to trimming and J lost 0 bases, with 6 bases between them. Germline values: CDR1 LNHNV, CDR2 YYDKDF (reference sequence). The CDR3 has 15 residues. CDR3 DNA sequence: TGTGCCACCAGCAGAGATCGCGGTAGCAATCAGCCCCAGCATTTT. Amino acid sequence: CATSRDRGSNQPQHF.

The chain joins TRBV3-1 (or the pseudogene TRBV3-2) to TRBJ1-4, with a possible D match to TRBD1 (5 bases). Germline V gene sequence: CDR1 LGHDT, CDR2 YNNKEL (reference sequence). V was cut by 8 bases and J by 8 bases, with 15 bases left in between. The CDR3 covers 13 residues. The CDR3 loop is CASGGGVAEKLFF. The CDR3 DNA is TGTGCCAGCGGGGGAGGGGTAGCAGAAAAACTGTTTTTT.

This sequence joins TRBV30 and TRBJ1-4; TRBD1 agrees at 7 bases. CDR1 GTSNPN and CDR2 SVGIG come from the germline V gene (reference sequence). The CDR3 covers 15 residues. V lost 4 bases, J lost 3 bases, and 8 bases stayed unmatched. The CDR3 loop reads CAWTADRASNEKLFF. The DNA of the CDR3 is TGTGCCTGGACCGCCGACAGGGCCTCTAATGAAAAACTGTTTTTT.

V usage is TRBV29-1 and J usage is TRBJ1-3; D uncertain. CDR3 length: 11 amino acids. V gave up 3 bases and J gave up 4 bases, with 4 bases separating them. Germline V gene data show CDR1 as SQVTM and CDR2 as ANQGSEA. CDR3 sequence reads: CSVDSGNTIYF. CDR3 nucleotide sequence: TGCAGCGTTGACTCCGGAAACACCATATATTTT.

The CDR3 reads CASIRSGGSSYEQYF. CDR3 bases: TGTGCCAGCATCCGGAGTGGTGGGAGCTCCTACGAGCAGTACTTC. The rearrangement links TRBV6-5 to TRBJ2-7, with D possibly matching TRBD2 (5 bases). The CDR3 has 15 amino acids. The ends were cut back, 7 bases at V and 0 bases at J, with 16 bases in the middle. CDR1 and CDR2 (germline): MNHEY, SVGAGI.

This sequence joins TRBV9 and TRBJ2-7; 10 bases map to TRBD2. V dropped 4 bases and J dropped 8; count of bases not matched to a gene: 15. CDR3 length equals 16 residues. Germline V gene data show CDR1 as SGDLS and CDR2 as YYNGEE. CDR3 sequence: CASSTQAGGQNEKQYF. The CDR3 DNA follows: TGTGCCAGCAGCACACAAGCGGGGGGGCAAAATGAGAAGCAGTACTTC.

The chain recombines TRBV20-1 with TRBJ2-1, with TRBD2 matching over 11 bases. J was trimmed by 2 bases and V by 3 bases; bases with no gene match: 9. The CDR3 consists of 17 residues. CDR1 and CDR2 (germline): DFQATT, SNEGSKA (reference sequence). In nucleotides, the CDR3 is TGCAGTGCTAGTGACCCTCTTAGCGGGGGGGCCTACAATGAGCAGTTCTTC. Its protein is CSASDPLSGGAYNEQFF.

The chain carries TRBV6-5 and TRBJ1-6; 10 nucleotides align to TRBD1. The CDR3 runs 15 residues. Per germline, CDR1 MNHEY and CDR2 SVGAGI. After removal of 6 bases from V and 5 bases from J, the junction contained 4 bases not matched to a gene. In nucleotides, the CDR3 is TGTGCCAGCAGACGCGGACAGGGGGATAATTCACCCCTCCACTTT. It codes for CASRRGQGDNSPLHF.

V gene TRBV7-9 combines with J gene TRBJ1-5; D not resolved. Trimming shortened V by 4 bases and J by 1 base, and 8 bases separated the two germline ends. Germline-derived CDR1 and CDR2 are SEHNR and FQNEAQ (reference sequence). The CDR3 loop spans 14 amino acids. CDR3 in amino acids: CASSSSRSNQPQHF. The CDR3 coding sequence is TGTGCCAGCAGCTCCTCGAGGAGCAATCAGCCCCAGCATTTT.

The chain is built from TRBV4-1 and TRBJ1-5, with D maybe TRBD1 (6 bases). V gave up 5 bases and J gave up 0 bases, with 14 bases separating them. Germline CDR1 is MGHRA and CDR2 is YSYEKL. There are 16 residues in the CDR3. For the CDR3, the DNA is TGCGCCAGCAGCTACGGGACACCTGTTAGCAATCAGCCCCAGCATTTT. It yields the protein CASSYGTPVSNQPQHF.

The V and J genes are TRBV2 and TRBJ2-6; D ambiguous. The germline gives CDR1 SNHLY, CDR2 FYNNEI. V was shortened by 4 bases and J by 3 bases, with 4 bases between the two germline ends. The CDR3 extends over 13 amino acids. The CDR3 loop is CASSVVGANVLTF. The CDR3 bases are TGTGCCAGCAGTGTAGTTGGGGCCAACGTCCTGACTTTC.

The rearrangement uses TRBV19 and TRBJ2-3; 14 positions agree with TRBD2. The J segment lost 6 bases and the V segment lost 10 bases, leaving 6 bases of the junction unmatched. Per the germline V gene, CDR1 is LNHDA and CDR2 is SQIVND (reference sequence). The CDR3 runs 14 residues. The CDR3 region is CATRTSGGYDTQYF. CDR3 nucleotides: TGTGCCACGCGGACTAGCGGGGGGTATGATACGCAGTATTTT.

V usage is TRBV7-2 and J usage is TRBJ1-2; D not resolved. The germline gives CDR1 SGHTA, CDR2 FQGNSA. The CDR3 has 12 residues. V dropped 1 base and J dropped 8 bases, with 8 bases sitting between them. In DNA, the CDR3 is TGTGCCAGCAGCTTAGACATTAAGGGCTACACCTTC. Translated: CASSLDIKGYTF.

J is TRBJ1-2 and V is TRBV12-3 or TRBV12-4, with 7 bases that match TRBD1. The CDR3 extends over 12 amino acids. V shed 3 bases, J shed 6 bases, and the junction held 1 base outside the gene matches. The CDR3 nucleotides are TGTGCCAGCAGTTTCCAGGGGGATGGCTACACCTTC. It is translated as CASSFQGDGYTF.

This rearrangement joins TRBV5-8 to TRBJ2-5; D possibly corresponds to TRBD1 (5 bases). V was cut by 1 base and J by 3 bases, with 10 bases left in between. Germline V gives CDR1 SGHTS, CDR2 YDEGEE. This CDR3 region has 14 residues. CDR3 in amino acids: CASSLRSREETQYF. CDR3 bases: TGTGCCAGCAGCTTGCGTTCCAGGGAAGAGACCCAGTACTTC.

This clone showed up just a few times. J is TRBJ1-2 and V is TRBV7-2; a possible D gene is TRBD1 (5 bases). Germline-derived CDR1 and CDR2 are SGHTA and FQGNSA. The CDR3 is made up of 17 amino acids. Trimming removed 4 bases from V and 1 base from J, with 19 bases in between. The CDR3 nucleotides are TGTGCCAGCAGCTCACCTTTAAAGGGGCCAAATAACTATGGCTACACCTTC. It codes for CASSSPLKGPNNYGYTF.

The chain is built from TRBV28 and TRBJ2-7, with D possibly being TRBD2 (5 bases). The germline V gene has CDR1 MDHEN and CDR2 SYDVKM. V was clipped by 6 bases and J by 4 bases, with 13 bases between them. The CDR3 has 13 amino acids. The CDR3 reads CASSSGSGYEQYF. DNA of the CDR3: TGTGCCAGCAGCTCTGGGTCGGGATACGAGCAGTACTTC.

This chain joins TRBV7-2 and TRBJ1-5, with D unresolved. Germline CDR1 reads SGHTA; CDR2 reads FQGNSA. The V end was cut by 1 base, the J end by 6 bases, with 7 bases between. The length of the CDR3 is 13 residues. CDR3 in DNA: TGTGCCAGCAGCTTAGGGGAGGCTCAGCCCCAGCATTTT. Encoded protein: CASSLGEAQPQHF.

The V gene is TRBV9, the J gene TRBJ2-3; 10 bases align to TRBD2. CDR1 is SGDLS and CDR2 is YYNGEE in the germline V gene. After removal of 3 bases from V and 2 bases from J, the junction contained 6 bases not matched to a gene. This CDR3 has 16 amino acids. In DNA form, the CDR3 reads TGTGCCAGCAGCGCGCTAGCGGGGGCCAACACAGATACGCAGTATTTT. This translates into CASSALAGANTDTQYF.

The chain employs TRBV6-5 and TRBJ1-1; TRBD1 matches at 10 bases. The junction had 5 bases not matched to a gene; V was cut back by 6 bases and J by 1 base. CDR1 is MNHEY and CDR2 is SVGAGI in the germline V gene. This CDR3 has 15 residues. In nucleotides, the CDR3 is TGTGCCAGCAGGACAGGGGGCGGGCCGAACACTGAAGCTTTCTTT. The encoded protein is CASRTGGGPNTEAFF.